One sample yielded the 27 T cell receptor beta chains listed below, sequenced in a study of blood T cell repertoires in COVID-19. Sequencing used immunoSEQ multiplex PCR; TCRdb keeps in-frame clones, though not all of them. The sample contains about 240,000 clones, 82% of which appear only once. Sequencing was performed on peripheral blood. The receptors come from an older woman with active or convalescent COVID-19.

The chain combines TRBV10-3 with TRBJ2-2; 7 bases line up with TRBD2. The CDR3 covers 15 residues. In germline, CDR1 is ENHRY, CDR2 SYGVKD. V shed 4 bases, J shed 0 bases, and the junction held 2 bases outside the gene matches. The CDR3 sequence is CAISVGLPNTGELFF. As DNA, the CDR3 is TGTGCCATCAGTGTGGGACTACCGAACACCGGGGAGCTGTTTTTT.

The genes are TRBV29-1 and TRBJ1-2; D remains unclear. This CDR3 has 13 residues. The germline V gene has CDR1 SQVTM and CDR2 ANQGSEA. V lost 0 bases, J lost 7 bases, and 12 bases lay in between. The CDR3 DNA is TGCAGCGTTGAAGATTGGACGGGATCTGGCTACACCTTC. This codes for CSVEDWTGSGYTF.

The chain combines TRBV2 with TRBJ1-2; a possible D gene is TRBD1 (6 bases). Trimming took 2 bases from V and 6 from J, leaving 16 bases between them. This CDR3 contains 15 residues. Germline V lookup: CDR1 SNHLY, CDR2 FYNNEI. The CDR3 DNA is TGTGCCAGCAGTGAAAGACAGGTTCTCCTCCATGGCTACACCTTC. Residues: CASSERQVLLHGYTF.

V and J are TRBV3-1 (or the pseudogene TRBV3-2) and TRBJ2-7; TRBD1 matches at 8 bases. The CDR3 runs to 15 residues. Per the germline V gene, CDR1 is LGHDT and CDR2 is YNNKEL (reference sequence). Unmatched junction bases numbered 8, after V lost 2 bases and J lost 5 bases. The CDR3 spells CASSQPGQGRNEQYF. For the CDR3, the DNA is TGTGCCAGCAGCCAACCCGGACAGGGAAGGAACGAGCAGTACTTC.

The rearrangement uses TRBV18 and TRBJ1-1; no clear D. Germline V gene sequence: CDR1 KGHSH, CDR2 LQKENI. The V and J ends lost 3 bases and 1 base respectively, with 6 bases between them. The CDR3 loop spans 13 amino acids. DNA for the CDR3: TGTGCCAGCTCACCCACTAAGAACACTGAAGCTTTCTTT. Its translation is CASSPTKNTEAFF.

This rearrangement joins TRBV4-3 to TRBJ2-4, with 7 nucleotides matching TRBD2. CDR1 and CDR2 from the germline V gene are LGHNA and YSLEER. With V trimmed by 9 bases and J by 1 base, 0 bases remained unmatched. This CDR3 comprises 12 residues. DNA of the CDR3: TGCGCCAGAGCGGGGGCCAAAAACATTCAGTACTTC. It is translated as CARAGAKNIQYF.

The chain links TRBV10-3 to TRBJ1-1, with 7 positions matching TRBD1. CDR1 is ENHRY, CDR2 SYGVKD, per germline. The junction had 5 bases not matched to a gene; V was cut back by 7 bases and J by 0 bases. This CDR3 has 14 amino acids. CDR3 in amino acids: CAIMPGQMNTEAFF. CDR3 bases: TGTGCCATCATGCCGGGACAGATGAACACTGAAGCTTTCTTT.

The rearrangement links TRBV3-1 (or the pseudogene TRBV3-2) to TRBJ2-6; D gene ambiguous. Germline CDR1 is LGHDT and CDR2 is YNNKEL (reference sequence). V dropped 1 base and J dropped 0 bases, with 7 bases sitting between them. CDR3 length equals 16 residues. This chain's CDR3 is CASSQGPGSGANVLTF. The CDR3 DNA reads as TGTGCCAGCAGCCAAGGCCCAGGCTCTGGGGCCAACGTCCTGACTTTC.

CDR3 sequence (DNA): TGTGCCAGCAGTTTACCTAGCGGGGCGTTCAATGAGCAGTTCTTC. Translated, it gives CASSLPSGAFNEQFF. The rearrangement uses TRBV27 and TRBJ2-1; 9 bases map to TRBD2. Unmatched junction bases numbered 5, after V lost 2 bases and J lost 6 bases. Germline CDR1 and CDR2: MNHEY and SMNVEV (reference sequence). CDR3 size: 15 residues.

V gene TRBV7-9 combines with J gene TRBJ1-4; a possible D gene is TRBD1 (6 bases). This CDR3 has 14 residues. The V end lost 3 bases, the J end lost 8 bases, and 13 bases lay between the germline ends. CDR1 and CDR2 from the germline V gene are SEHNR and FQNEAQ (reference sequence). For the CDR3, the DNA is TGTGCCAGCAGCTTGACGAGGGGGAGCGAAAAACTGTTTTTT. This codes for CASSLTRGSEKLFF.

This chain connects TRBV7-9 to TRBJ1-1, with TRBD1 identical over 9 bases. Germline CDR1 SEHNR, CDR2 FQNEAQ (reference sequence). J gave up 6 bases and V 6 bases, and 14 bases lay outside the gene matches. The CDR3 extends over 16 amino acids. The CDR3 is CASRHRDRVPGAEAFF. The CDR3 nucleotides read TGTGCCAGCAGACACCGGGACAGGGTACCGGGAGCTGAAGCTTTCTTT.

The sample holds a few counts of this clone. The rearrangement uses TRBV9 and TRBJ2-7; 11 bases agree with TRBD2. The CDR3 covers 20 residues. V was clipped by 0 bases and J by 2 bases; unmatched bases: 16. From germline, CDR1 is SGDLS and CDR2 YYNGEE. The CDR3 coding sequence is TGTGCCAGCAGCGTAGGATTCTCGTCGCTAGCGGGGGGCCTAGCCTACGAGCAGTACTTC. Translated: CASSVGFSSLAGGLAYEQYF.

The CDR3, as DNA: TGCGCCAGCAGCTTTAGGACAGGGATAGGGAATGAGCAGTTCTTC. The encoded protein is CASSFRTGIGNEQFF. V usage is TRBV5-1 and J usage is TRBJ2-1, with TRBD1 matching over 8 bases. The CDR3 contains 15 residues. V gave up 2 bases and J gave up 7 bases; unmatched junction bases: 8. Looked up from germline, CDR1 is SGHRS and CDR2 is YFSETQ.

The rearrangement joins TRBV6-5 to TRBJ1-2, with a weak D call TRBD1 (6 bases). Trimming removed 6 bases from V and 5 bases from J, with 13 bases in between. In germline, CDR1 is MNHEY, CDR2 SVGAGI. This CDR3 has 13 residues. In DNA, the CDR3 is TGTGCCAGCAGACGCCCCGGACAGTATGGCTACACCTTC. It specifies CASRRPGQYGYTF.

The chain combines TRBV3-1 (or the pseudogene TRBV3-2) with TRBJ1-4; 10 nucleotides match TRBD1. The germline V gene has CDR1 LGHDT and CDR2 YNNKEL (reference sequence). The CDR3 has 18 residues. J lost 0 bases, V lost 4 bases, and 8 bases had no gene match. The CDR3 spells CASSPPGQGKATNEKLFF. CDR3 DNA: TGTGCCAGCAGCCCGCCGGGACAGGGGAAGGCAACTAATGAAAAACTGTTTTTT.

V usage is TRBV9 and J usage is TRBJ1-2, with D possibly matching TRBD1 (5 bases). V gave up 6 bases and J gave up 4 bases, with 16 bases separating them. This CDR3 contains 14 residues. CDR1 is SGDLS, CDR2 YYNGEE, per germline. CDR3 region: CASTPLGGTYGYTF. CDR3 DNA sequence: TGTGCCAGCACCCCGTTGGGGGGAACCTATGGCTACACCTTC.

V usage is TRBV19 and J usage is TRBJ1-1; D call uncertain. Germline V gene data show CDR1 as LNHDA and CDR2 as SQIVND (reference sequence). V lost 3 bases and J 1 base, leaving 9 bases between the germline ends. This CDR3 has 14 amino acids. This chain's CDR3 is CASSIPYRNTEAFF. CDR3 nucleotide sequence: TGTGCCAGTAGTATCCCGTACAGGAACACTGAAGCTTTCTTT.

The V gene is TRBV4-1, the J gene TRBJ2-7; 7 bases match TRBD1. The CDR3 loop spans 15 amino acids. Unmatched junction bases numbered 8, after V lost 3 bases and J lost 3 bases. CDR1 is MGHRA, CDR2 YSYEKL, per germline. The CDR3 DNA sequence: TGCGCCAGCAGCCAGAGAGGGGGCGAATACTACGAGCAGTACTTC. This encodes CASSQRGGEYYEQYF.

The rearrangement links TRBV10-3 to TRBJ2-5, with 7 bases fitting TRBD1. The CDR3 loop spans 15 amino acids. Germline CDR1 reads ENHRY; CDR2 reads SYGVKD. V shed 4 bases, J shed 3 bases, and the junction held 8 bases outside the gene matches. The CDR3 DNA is TGTGCCATCAGTGGTAACGACAGGGCGAAAGAGACCCAGTACTTC. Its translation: CAISGNDRAKETQYF.

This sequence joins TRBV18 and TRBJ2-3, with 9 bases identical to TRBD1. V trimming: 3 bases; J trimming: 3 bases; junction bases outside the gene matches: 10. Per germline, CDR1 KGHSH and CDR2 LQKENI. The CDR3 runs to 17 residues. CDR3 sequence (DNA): TGTGCCAGCTCACCCTCTGAGGCGACAGGGGGGACAGATACGCAGTATTTT. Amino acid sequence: CASSPSEATGGTDTQYF.

CDR3 region: CASGEGYGYTF. The DNA for the CDR3 is TGTGCCAGCGGGGAGGGATATGGCTACACCTTC. V and J are TRBV6-5 and TRBJ1-2, with D uncertain. CDR3 size: 11 residues. The V and J ends lost 8 bases and 5 bases respectively, with 9 bases between them. Germline values: CDR1 MNHEY, CDR2 SVGAGI.

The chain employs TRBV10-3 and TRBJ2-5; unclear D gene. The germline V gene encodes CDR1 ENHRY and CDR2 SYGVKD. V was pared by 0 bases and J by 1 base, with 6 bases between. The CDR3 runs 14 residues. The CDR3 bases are TGTGCCATCAGTGAGTCGTCCGTCCAAGAGACCCAGTACTTC. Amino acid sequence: CAISESSVQETQYF.

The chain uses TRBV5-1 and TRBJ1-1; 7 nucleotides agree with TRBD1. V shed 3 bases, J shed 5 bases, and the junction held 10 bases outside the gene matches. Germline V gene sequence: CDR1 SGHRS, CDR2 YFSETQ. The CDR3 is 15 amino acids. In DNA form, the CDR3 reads TGCGCCAGCAGCTCTGGTAGGGTACAGGGGACTGAAGCTTTCTTT. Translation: CASSSGRVQGTEAFF.

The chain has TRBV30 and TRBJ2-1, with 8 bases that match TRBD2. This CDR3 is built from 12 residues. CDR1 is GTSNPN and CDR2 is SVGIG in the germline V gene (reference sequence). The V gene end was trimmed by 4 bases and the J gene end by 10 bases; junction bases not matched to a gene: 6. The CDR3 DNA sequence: TGTGCCTGGACCGCGGGGGGCGGAGAGCAGTTCTTC. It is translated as CAWTAGGGEQFF.

The CDR3 sequence is CASSRDRGHEQYF. The CDR3 DNA is TGTGCCAGCAGCCGGGACAGGGGCCACGAGCAGTACTTC. The chain couples TRBV7-7 to TRBJ2-7, with 10 bases aligning to TRBD1. The CDR3 covers 13 residues. Germline CDR1 SSHAT, CDR2 FNYEAQ (reference sequence). V shed 5 bases, J shed 5 bases, and the junction held 3 bases outside the gene matches.

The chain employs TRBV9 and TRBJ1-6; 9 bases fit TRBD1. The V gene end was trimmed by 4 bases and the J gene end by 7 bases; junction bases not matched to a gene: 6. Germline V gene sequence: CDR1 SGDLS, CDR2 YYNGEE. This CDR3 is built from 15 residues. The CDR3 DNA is TGTGCCAGCAGCCTCACAGGGGGCGTCAATTCACCCCTCCACTTT. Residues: CASSLTGGVNSPLHF.

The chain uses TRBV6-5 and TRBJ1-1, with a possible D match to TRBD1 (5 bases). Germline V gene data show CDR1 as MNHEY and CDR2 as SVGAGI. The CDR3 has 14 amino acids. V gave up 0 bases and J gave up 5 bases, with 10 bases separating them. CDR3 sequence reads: CASSYSQVRTEAFF. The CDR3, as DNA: TGTGCCAGCAGTTACTCACAGGTCCGGACTGAAGCTTTCTTT.